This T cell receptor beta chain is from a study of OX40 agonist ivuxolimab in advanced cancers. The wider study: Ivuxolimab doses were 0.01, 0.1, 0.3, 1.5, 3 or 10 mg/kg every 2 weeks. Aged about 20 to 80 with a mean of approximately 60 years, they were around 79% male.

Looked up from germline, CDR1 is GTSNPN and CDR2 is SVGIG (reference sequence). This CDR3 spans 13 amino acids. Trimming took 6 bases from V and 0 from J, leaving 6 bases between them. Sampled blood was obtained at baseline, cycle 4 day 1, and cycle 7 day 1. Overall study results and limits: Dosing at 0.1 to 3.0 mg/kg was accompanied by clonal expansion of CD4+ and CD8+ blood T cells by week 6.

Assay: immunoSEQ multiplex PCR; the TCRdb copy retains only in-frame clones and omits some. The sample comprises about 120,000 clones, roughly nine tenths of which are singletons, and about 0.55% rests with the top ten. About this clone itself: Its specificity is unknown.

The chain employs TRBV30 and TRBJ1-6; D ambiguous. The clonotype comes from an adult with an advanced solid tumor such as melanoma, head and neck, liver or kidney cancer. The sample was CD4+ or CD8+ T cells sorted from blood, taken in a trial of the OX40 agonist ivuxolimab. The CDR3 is CACESSYNSPLHF. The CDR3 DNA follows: TGTGCCTGTGAGAGCTCCTATAATTCACCCCTCCACTTT.